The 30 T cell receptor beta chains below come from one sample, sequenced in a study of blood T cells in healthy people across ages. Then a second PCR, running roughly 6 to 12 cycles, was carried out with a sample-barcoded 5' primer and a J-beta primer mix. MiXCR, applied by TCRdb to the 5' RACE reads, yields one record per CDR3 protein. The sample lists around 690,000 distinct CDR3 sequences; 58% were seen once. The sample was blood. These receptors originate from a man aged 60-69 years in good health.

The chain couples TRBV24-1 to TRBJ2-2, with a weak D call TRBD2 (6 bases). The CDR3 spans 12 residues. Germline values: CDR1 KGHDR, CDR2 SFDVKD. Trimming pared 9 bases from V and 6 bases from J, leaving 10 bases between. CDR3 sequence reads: CATAGNSGELFF. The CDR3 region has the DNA TGTGCCACCGCGGGGAATTCCGGGGAGCTGTTTTTT.

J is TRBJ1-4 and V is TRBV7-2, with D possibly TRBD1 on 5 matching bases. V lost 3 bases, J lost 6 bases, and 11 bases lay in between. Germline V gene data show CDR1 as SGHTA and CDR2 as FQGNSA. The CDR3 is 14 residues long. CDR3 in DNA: TGTGCCAGCAGCTTGACCAGGGATGATGAAAAACTGTTTTTT. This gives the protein CASSLTRDDEKLFF.

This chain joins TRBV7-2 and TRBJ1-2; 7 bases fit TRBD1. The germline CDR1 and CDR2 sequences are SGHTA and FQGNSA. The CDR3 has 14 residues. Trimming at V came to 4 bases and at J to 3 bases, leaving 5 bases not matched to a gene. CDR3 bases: TGTGCCAGCAGCTCGGCAGGGGGGCACTATGGCTACACCTTC. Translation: CASSSAGGHYGYTF.

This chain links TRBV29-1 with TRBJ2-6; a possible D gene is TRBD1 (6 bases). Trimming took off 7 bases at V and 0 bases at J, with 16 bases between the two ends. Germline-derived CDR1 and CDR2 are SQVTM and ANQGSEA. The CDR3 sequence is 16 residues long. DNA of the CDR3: TGCAGCGCCGCCCGGGACACAGACTCTGGGGCCAACGTCCTGACTTTC. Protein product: CSAARDTDSGANVLTF.

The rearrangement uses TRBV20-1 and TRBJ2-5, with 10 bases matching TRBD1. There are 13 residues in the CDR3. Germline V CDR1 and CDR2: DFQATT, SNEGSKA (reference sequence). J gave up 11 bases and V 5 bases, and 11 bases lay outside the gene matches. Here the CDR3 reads CSAVGTGEFEQYF. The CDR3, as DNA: TGCAGTGCTGTTGGGACAGGGGAATTCGAACAGTACTTC.

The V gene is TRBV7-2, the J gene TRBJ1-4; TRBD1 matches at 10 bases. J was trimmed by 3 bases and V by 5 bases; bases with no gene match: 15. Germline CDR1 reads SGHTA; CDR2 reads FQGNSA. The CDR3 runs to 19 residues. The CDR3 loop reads CASSTRTGGRARANEKLFF. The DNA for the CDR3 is TGTGCCAGCAGCACCCGGACAGGGGGTCGGGCTCGTGCTAATGAAAAACTGTTTTTT.

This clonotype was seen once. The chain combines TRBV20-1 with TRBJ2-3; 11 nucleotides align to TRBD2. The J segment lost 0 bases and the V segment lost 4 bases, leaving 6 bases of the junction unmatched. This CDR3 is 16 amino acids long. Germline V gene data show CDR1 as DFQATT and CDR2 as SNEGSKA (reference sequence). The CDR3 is CSAISTSGVSTDTQYF. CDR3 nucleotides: TGCAGTGCTATTTCGACTAGCGGGGTGAGCACAGATACGCAGTATTTT.

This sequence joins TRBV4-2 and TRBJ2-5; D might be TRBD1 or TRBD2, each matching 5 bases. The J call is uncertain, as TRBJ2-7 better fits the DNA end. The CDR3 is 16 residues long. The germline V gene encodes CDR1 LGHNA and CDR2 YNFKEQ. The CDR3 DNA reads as TGTGCCAGCAGCCAAGCGGGGACCTCTAAGGGTTACGAGCAGTACTTC. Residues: CASSQAGTSKGYEQYF.

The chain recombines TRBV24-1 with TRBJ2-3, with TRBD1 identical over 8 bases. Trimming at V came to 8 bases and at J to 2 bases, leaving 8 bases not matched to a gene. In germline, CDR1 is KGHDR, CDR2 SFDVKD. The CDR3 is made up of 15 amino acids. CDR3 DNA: TGTGCCACCACTGGGACAGGAGGACCCACAGATACGCAGTATTTT. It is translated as CATTGTGGPTDTQYF.

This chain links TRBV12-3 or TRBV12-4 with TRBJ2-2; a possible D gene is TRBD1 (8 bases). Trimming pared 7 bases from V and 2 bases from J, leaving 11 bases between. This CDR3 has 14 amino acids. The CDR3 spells CASNRGGNTGELFF. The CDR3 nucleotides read TGTGCCAGCAACAGGGGGGGAAACACCGGGGAGCTGTTTTTT.

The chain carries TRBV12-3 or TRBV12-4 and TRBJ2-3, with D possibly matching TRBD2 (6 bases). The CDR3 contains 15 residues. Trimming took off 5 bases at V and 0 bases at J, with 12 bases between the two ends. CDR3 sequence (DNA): TGTGCCAGCAGTCACGAGGGACTTAGCACAGATACGCAGTATTTT. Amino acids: CASSHEGLSTDTQYF.

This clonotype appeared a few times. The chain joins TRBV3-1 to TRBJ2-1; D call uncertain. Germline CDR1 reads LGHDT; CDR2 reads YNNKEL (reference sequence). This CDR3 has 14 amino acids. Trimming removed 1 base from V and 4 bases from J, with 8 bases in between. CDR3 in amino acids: CASSQVPLYNEQFF. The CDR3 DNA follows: TGTGCCAGCAGCCAAGTACCTTTATACAATGAGCAGTTCTTC.

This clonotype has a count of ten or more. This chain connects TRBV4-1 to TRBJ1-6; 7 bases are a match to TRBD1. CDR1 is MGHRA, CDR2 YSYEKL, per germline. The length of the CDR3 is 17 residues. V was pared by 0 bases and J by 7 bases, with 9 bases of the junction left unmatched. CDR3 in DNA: TGCGCCAGCAGCCAAGATCGCGTTCCGGGACAGAATTCACCCCTCCACTTT. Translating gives CASSQDRVPGQNSPLHF.

The CDR3 region is CAIAQSSYEQYF. As DNA, the CDR3 is TGTGCCATTGCTCAGAGCAGCTACGAGCAGTACTTC. The chain recombines TRBV10-3 with TRBJ2-7; no clear D gene. Trimming took off 9 bases at V and 3 bases at J, with 12 bases between the two ends. This CDR3 has 12 amino acids. Germline CDR1 reads ENHRY; CDR2 reads SYGVKD.

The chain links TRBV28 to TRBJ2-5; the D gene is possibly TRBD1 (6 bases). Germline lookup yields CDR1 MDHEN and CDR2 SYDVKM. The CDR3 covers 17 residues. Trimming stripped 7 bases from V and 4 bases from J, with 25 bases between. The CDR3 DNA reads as TGTGCCAGCACCGAGGGCACAGGGAGAGTCTTCAGAGAGACCCAGTACTTC. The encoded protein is CASTEGTGRVFRETQYF.

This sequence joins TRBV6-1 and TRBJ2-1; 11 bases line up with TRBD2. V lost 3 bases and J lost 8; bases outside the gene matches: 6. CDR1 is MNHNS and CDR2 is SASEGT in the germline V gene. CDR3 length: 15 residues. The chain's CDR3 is CASSERLAGGYEQFF. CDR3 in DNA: TGTGCCAGCAGTGAGAGGCTAGCGGGGGGTTATGAGCAGTTCTTC.

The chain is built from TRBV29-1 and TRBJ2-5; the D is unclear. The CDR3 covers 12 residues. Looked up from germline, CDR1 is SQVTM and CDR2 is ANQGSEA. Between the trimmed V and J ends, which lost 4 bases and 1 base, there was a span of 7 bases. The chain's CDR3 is CSVALLQETQYF. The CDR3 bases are TGCAGCGTTGCGTTGCTCCAAGAGACCCAGTACTTC.

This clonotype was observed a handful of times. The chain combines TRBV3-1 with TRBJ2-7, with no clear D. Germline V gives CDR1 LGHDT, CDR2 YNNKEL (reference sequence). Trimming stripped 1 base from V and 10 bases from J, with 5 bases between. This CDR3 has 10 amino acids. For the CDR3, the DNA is TGTGCCAGCAGCCAAGTCAGACAGTACTTC. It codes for CASSQVRQYF.

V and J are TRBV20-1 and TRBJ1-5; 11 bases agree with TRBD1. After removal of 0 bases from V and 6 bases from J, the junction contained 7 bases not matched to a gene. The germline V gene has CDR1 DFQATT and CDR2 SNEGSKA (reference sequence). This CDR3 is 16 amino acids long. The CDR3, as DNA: TGCAGTGCTAGAGATCCCGGACAGGGGGCGGCTCAGCCCCAGCATTTT. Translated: CSARDPGQGAAQPQHF.

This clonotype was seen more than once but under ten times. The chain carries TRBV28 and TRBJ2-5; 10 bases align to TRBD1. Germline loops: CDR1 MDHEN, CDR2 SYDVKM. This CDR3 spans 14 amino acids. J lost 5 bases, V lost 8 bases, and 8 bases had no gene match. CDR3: CASLGQGKVETQYF. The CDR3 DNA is TGTGCCAGCCTGGGACAGGGGAAGGTGGAGACCCAGTACTTC.

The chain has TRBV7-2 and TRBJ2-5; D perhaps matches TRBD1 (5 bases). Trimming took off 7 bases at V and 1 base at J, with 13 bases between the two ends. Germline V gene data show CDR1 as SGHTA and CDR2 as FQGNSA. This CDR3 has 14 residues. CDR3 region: CASTWVGLQETQYF. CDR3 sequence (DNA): TGTGCCAGCACCTGGGTGGGGCTCCAAGAGACCCAGTACTTC.

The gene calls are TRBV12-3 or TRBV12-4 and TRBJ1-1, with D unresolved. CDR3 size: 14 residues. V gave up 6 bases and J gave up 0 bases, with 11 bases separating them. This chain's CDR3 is CASREQAMNTEAFF. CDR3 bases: TGTGCCAGCAGGGAGCAAGCTATGAACACTGAAGCTTTCTTT.

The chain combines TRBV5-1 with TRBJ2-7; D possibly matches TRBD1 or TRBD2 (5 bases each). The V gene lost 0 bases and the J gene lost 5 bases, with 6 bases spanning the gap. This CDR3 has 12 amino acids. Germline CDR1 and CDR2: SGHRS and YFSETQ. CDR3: CASSLGDHEQYF. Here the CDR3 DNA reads TGCGCCAGCAGCTTGGGGGACCACGAGCAGTACTTC.

CDR3 in amino acids: CASSRRGVETQYF. The CDR3 nucleotides are TGTGCCAGCAGCCGTAGGGGTGTGGAGACCCAGTACTTC. The rearrangement joins TRBV14 to TRBJ2-5; tentatively, D is TRBD1 (5 bases). V was clipped by 4 bases and J by 5 bases, with 11 bases between them. CDR1 is SGHDN and CDR2 is FVKESK in the germline V gene. The CDR3 contains 13 residues.

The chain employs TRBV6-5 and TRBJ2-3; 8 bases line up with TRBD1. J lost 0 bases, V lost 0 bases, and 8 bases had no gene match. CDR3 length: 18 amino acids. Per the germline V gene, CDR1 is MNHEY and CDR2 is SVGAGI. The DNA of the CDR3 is TGTGCCAGCAGTTACTCATCCAGGGGGCTATCTAGCACAGATACGCAGTATTTT. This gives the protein CASSYSSRGLSSTDTQYF.

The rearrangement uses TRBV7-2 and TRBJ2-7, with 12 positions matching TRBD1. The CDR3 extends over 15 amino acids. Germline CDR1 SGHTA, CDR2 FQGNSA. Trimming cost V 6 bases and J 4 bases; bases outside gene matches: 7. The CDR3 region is CASRSGTGGWYEQYF. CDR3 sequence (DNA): TGTGCCAGCAGATCCGGGACAGGGGGCTGGTACGAGCAGTACTTC.

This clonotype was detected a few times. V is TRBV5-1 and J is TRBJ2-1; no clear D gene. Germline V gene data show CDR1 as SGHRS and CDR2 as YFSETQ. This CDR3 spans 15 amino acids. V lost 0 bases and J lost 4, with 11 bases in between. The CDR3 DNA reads TGCGCCAGCAGCTTGGATGGCGGAGATTACAATGAGCAGTTCTTC. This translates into CASSLDGGDYNEQFF.

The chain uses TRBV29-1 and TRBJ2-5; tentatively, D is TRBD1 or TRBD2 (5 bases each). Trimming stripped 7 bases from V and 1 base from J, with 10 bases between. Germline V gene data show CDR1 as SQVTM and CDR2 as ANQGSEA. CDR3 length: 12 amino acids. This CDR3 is CSGGTVQETQYF. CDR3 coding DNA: TGCAGCGGTGGGACGGTCCAAGAGACCCAGTACTTC.

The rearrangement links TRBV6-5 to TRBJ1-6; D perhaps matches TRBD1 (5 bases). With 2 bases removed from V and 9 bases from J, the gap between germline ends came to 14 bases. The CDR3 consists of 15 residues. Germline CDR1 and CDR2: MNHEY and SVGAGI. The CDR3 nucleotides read TGTGCCAGCAGTTACGATGCCAGGGATGGTTCACCCCTCCACTTT. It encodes CASSYDARDGSPLHF.

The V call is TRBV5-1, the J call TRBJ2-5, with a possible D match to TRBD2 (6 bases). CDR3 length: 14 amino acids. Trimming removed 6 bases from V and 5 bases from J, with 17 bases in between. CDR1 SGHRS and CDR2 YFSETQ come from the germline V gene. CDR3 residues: CASKDTRGGETQYF. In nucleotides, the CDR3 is TGCGCCAGCAAGGACACCCGCGGAGGGGAGACCCAGTACTTC.